There are a few counts of the clone carrying this TCR beta chain. Its target is unknown. This entry comes from a study of vaccination effects on CD4 cells after COVID-19. Study results and caveats: Infection- and vaccine-induced clones contracted markedly late after vaccination.

Under the ViraFEST assay, PBMC were stimulated with viral peptide pools so that antigen-specific CD4+ T cells expanded. Sequencing was performed afterwards. Following culture for approximately ten days, CD4+ T cells were isolated. Testing of the vaccine recipients showed negative nucleocapsid antibodies and no prior SARS-CoV-2 infection. A few million PBMC were seeded per well and grown in the presence of around 10 IU/ml IL-2 and about 10 ug/ml peptides. IL-2 medium supplanted half the medium on days 3 and 7. Method: immunoSEQ multiplex PCR; TCRdb's copy keeps in-frame clones and lacks some. The sample has tens of thousands of clones; about three quarters are singletons. CDR1 LGHDT and CDR2 YNNKEL come from the germline V gene (reference sequence). V was pared by 6 bases and J by 4 bases, with 13 bases between. The CDR3 runs to 14 residues.

This clonotype was sampled from a human donor who received a COVID-19 vaccine. Sequencing was performed on CD4+ T cells from PBMCs cultured with SARS-CoV-2 spike peptides, taken before COVID-19 vaccination. This sequence joins TRBV3-1 (or the pseudogene TRBV3-2) and TRBJ2-1; TRBD1 is a possible D gene (6 bases). CDR3 in amino acids: CASSLTGRYNEQFF. Written as DNA, the CDR3 is TGTGCCAGCAGTCTCACAGGGAGATACAATGAGCAGTTCTTC.